Listed here are 13 T cell receptor beta chains from one sample, sequenced in a study of CXCR3-negative and CXCR3-positive naive CD8 T cells. These TCRs' antigens remain unknown. Researchers prepared the TRB cDNA libraries using 5' RACE with UMI labels. Each CDR3 protein gets one entry in TCRdb, which reprocessed the 5' RACE reads and gives no DNA. The table for this sample gives roughly 59,000 distinct CDR3 sequences. Regarding the study as a whole: Researchers report that CXCR3-positive naive cells carry more hydrophobic TRB CDR3s than CXCR3-negative naive cells.

Sequences were obtained from naive CXCR3+ CD8+ T cells from blood. Subset given: CD45RO-CCR7+CD27+CD95- naive CD8+ T cells expressing CXCR3 (TNR3+). The receptors shown here come from a human donor in good health. Some clones in this sample may be carry-over from other donors' samples.

CDR3 protein: CASSSPGGYEQYF. The genes are TRBV9 and TRBJ2-7; TCRdb reports TRBD1, a call that lacks DNA to check it against. Germline CDR1 SGDLS, CDR2 YYNGEE. The CDR3 is 13 amino acids.

This chain connects TRBV29-1 to TRBJ2-7; TCRdb's D gene call, TRBD2, goes unchecked for lack of DNA. The CDR3 runs to 12 residues. CDR1 is SQVTM, CDR2 ANQGSEA, per germline. The CDR3 sequence: CSVVFWEGLLDF.

CDR3 region: CASSESTADGTEAFF. This chain joins TRBV10-1 and TRBJ1-1. CDR1 WNHNN and CDR2 SYGVQD come from the germline V gene (reference sequence). This CDR3 region has 15 residues.

V and J are TRBV11-2 and TRBJ1-1; TCRdb outputs TRBD1, but without DNA this stays unchecked. This CDR3 is 16 amino acids long. Germline loops: CDR1 SGHAT, CDR2 FQNNGV. CDR3 in amino acids: CATLDRGLWDNTEAFF.

This chain joins TRBV5-1 and TRBJ2-3; absent DNA, TCRdb's TRBD2 call cannot be checked. The CDR3 loop spans 15 amino acids. Germline CDR1 reads SGHRS; CDR2 reads YFSETQ. The CDR3 here is CASSPITGPTDTQYF.

The chain carries TRBV15 and TRBJ2-1. CDR1 is LNHNV, CDR2 YYDKDF, per germline (reference sequence). The CDR3 covers 16 residues. CDR3 loop: CATSRDRQLGINEQFF.

The CDR3 is CASSTYYLAGGYNEQFF. The rearrangement uses TRBV19 and TRBJ2-1; TCRdb's D gene call, TRBD2, goes unchecked for lack of DNA. CDR3 length: 17 residues. Germline V gives CDR1 LNHDA, CDR2 SQIVND (reference sequence).

V is TRBV29-1 and J is TRBJ2-5; absent DNA, TCRdb's TRBD1 call cannot be checked. CDR3 length: 14 amino acids. Looked up from germline, CDR1 is SQVTM and CDR2 is ANQGSEA. This CDR3 reads CTPRGVQPRETQYF.

This sequence joins TRBV27 and TRBJ2-7. This CDR3 is built from 12 residues. Germline CDR1 reads MNHEY; CDR2 reads SMNVEV (reference sequence). The CDR3 loop reads CASSLGGGEQYF.

The J gene is TRBJ2-5, the V gene TRBV7-7; checking the TCRdb D call of TRBD1 is not possible without DNA. Germline V lookup: CDR1 SSHAT, CDR2 FNYEAQ (reference sequence). The CDR3 is 15 amino acids. The CDR3 sequence: CASSAHAGVEETQYF.

This chain links TRBV6-5 with TRBJ1-2. Per germline, CDR1 MNHEY and CDR2 SVGAGI. The CDR3 totals 13 residues. CDR3 sequence: CASSSADNYGYTF.

This chain joins TRBV28 and TRBJ2-2; TCRdb's assignment of TRBD1 cannot be checked, as there is no DNA. Germline CDR1 is MDHEN and CDR2 is SYDVKM. The CDR3 length is 19 residues. CDR3 loop: CASSFPRSGDRVNTGELFF.

The chain couples TRBV7-9 to TRBJ2-7. The germline V gene encodes CDR1 SEHNR and CDR2 FQNEAQ (reference sequence). The CDR3 is made up of 12 amino acids. The CDR3 here is CASSLGSYEQYF.